Listed below are T cell receptor beta chains from one sample, sequenced in a study of metastatic and nonmetastatic thyroid tumors. MiXCR reprocessed the PCR reads for TCRdb. The sample yields about 30,000 clones, under 4.5% seen once. The specimen was blood. The receptors were gathered from a female donor with papillary thyroid cancer or a benign thyroid nodule (not recorded which). Some clones in this sample may be carry-over from other donors' samples. Each CDR3 is given with its conserved first and last residue. Fields, in order: clone size, J gene, D gene, V gene, CDR3 DNA, CDR3 protein. A D gene is named only where the DNA matches it firmly. The size entry is marked missing in some rows and otherwise reads once, few, many or a size class.

clone_size: few; j_call: TRBJ1-5; d_call: .; v_call: TRBV6-1; cdr3_nt: TGTGCCAGCAGTATGGGGGGGGGGGATCAGCCCCAGCATTTT; cdr3_aa: CASSMGGGDQPQHF
clone_size: many; j_call: TRBJ2-7; d_call: TRBD2; v_call: TRBV10-3; cdr3_nt: TGTGCCATAGGCGGGAGGGCCAGCTCCTACGAGCAGTACTTC; cdr3_aa: CAIGGRASSYEQYF
clone_size: few; j_call: TRBJ2-2; d_call: TRBD1; v_call: TRBV7-3; cdr3_nt: TGTGCCAGCAGCCCACCGACAGGGGGAACCGGGGAGCTGTTTTTT; cdr3_aa: CASSPPTGGTGELFF
clone_size: few; j_call: TRBJ2-3; d_call: .; v_call: TRBV6-1; cdr3_nt: TGTGCCAGCATCCAACTGGGGTTCCATAGCACAGATACGCAGTATTTT; cdr3_aa: CASIQLGFHSTDTQYF
clone_size: many; j_call: TRBJ2-7; d_call: .; v_call: TRBV10-2; cdr3_nt: TGCGCCAGCAGTGAGTACATCCCCTACGAGCAGTACTTC; cdr3_aa: CASSEYIPYEQYF
clone_size: few; j_call: TRBJ1-5; d_call: TRBD1; v_call: TRBV6-1; cdr3_nt: TGTGCCAGCAGCGTGGGACAGGGGTCTCAGCCCCAGCATTTT; cdr3_aa: CASSVGQGSQPQHF
clone_size: few; j_call: TRBJ1-5; d_call: .; v_call: TRBV28; cdr3_nt: TGTGCGAGCAGCCCCCCGGGGTCAGATAGTAATCAGCCCCAGCATTTT; cdr3_aa: CASSPPGSDSNQPQHF
clone_size: medium-sized; j_call: TRBJ2-2; d_call: TRBD2; v_call: TRBV6-1; cdr3_nt: TGTGCCAGCAGTGATCTAGCGGGAGTTAGTCTGACCGGGGAGCTGTTTTTT; cdr3_aa: CASSDLAGVSLTGELFF
clone_size: many; j_call: TRBJ1-2; d_call: TRBD1; v_call: TRBV10-3; cdr3_nt: TGTGCCATCAGGACAGGGTATGGCTACACCTTC; cdr3_aa: CAIRTGYGYTF
clone_size: few; j_call: TRBJ2-1; d_call: TRBD1; v_call: TRBV12-3/TRBV12-4; cdr3_nt: TGTGCCAGCAAAAAAGGGGGACAGGGGTTCGGCTCCTACAATGAGCAGTTCTTC; cdr3_aa: CASKKGGQGFGSYNEQFF
clone_size: many; j_call: TRBJ2-5; d_call: .; v_call: TRBV7-6; cdr3_nt: TGTGCCAGCAGCTTGCCAGGGATCGAGACCCAGTACTTC; cdr3_aa: CASSLPGIETQYF
clone_size: few; j_call: TRBJ2-3; d_call: .; v_call: TRBV6-5; cdr3_nt: TGTGCCAGCAGTTACTCTCCAACGAGAGGGGCAGATACGCAGTATTTT; cdr3_aa: CASSYSPTRGADTQYF
clone_size: .; j_call: TRBJ1-6; d_call: .; v_call: TRBV27; cdr3_nt: TGTGCCAGCAGTCCCGGACAGAGTAATTCACCCCTCCACTTT; cdr3_aa: CASSPGQSNSPLHF
clone_size: many; j_call: TRBJ2-7; d_call: .; v_call: TRBV28; cdr3_nt: TGTGCCAGCAGTTTACCCCTTGGCCGGGCGGCCTACGAGCAGTACTTC; cdr3_aa: CASSLPLGRAAYEQYF
clone_size: .; j_call: TRBJ1-5; d_call: .; v_call: TRBV7-2; cdr3_nt: TGTGCCAGCAGCTCATTCTCCGGGGGCAATCAGCCCCAGCATTTT; cdr3_aa: CASSSFSGGNQPQHF
clone_size: .; j_call: TRBJ2-7; d_call: .; v_call: TRBV6-2/TRBV6-3; cdr3_nt: TGTGCCAGCAGTTACAGCACAGGACATCTATACGAGCAGTACTTC; cdr3_aa: CASSYSTGHLYEQYF
clone_size: .; j_call: TRBJ2-5; d_call: TRBD1; v_call: TRBV24-1; cdr3_nt: TGTGCCACCAGTAAGACAGGGGGAGTTGAGACCCAGTACTTC; cdr3_aa: CATSKTGGVETQYF
clone_size: .; j_call: TRBJ2-3; d_call: TRBD2; v_call: TRBV5-1; cdr3_nt: TGCGCCAGCAGCTACGCTAGGACTAGCGGACGCACAGATACGCAGTATTTT; cdr3_aa: CASSYARTSGRTDTQYF
clone_size: many; j_call: TRBJ2-5; d_call: TRBD2; v_call: TRBV20-1; cdr3_nt: TGCAGTGCTAGAGGTTCTAGCGGGAAAGGAGAGACCCAGTACTTC; cdr3_aa: CSARGSSGKGETQYF